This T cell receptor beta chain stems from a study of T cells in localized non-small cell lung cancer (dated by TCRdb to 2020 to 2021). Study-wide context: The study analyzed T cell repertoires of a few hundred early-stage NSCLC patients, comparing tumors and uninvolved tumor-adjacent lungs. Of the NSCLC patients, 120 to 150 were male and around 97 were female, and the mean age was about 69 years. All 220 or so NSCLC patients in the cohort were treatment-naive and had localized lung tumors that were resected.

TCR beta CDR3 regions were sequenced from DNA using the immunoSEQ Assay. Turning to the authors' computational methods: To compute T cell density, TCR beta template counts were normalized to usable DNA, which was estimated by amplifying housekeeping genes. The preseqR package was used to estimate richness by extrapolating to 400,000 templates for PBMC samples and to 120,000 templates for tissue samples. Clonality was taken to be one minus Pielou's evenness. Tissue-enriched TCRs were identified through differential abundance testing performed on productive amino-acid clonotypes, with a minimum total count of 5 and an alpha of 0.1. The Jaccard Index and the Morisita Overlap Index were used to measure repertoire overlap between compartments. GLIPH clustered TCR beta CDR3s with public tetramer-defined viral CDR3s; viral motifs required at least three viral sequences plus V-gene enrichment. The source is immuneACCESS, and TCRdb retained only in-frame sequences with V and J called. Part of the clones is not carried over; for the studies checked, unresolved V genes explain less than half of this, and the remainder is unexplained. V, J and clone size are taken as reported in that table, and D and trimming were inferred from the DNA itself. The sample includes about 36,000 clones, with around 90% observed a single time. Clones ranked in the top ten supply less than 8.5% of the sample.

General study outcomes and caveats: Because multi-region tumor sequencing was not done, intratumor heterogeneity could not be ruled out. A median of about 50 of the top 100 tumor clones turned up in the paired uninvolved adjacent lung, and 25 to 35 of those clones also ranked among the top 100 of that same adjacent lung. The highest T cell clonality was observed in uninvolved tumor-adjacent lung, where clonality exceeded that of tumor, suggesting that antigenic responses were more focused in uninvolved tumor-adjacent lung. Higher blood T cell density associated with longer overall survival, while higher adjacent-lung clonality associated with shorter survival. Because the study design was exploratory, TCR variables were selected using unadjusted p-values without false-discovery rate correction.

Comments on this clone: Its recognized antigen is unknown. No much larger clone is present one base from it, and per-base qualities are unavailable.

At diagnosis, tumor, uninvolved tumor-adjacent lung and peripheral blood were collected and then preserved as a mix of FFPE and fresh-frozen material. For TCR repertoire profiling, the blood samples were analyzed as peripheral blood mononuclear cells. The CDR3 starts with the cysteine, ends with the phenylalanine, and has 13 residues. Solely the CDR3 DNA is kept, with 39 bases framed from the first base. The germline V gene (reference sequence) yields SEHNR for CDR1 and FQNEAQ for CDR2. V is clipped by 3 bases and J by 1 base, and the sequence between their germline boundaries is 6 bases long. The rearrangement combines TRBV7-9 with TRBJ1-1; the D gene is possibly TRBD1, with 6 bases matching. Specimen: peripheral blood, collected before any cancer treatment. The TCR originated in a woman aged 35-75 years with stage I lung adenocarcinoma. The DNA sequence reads TGTGCCAGCAGCTTGGGACAGAACACTGAAGCTTTCTTT. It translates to CASSLGQNTEAFF.